These 25 T cell receptor beta chains share one sample of origin, sequenced in a study of PD-1 blockade in mismatch repair-deficient tumors. The method was immunoSEQ multiplex PCR; TCRdb's version includes in-frame clones alone and lacks a portion of them. The sample lists 100,000 to 150,000 clones, roughly nine tenths occurring once. The material was peripheral blood, obtained 44 weeks after starting pembrolizumab. These receptors all come from an adult with mismatch repair-deficient cancer.

The rearrangement links TRBV2 to TRBJ2-7; 11 nucleotides agree with TRBD2. CDR3 length: 14 residues. Germline V gene lookup returns CDR1 SNHLY and CDR2 FYNNEI. V was pared by 5 bases and J by 5 bases, with 5 bases of the junction left unmatched. This CDR3 is CASSSLAGVHEQYF. The CDR3 DNA follows: TGTGCCAGCAGTTCACTAGCGGGAGTCCACGAGCAGTACTTC.

CDR3 nucleotide sequence: TGCGCCAGCAGCTTGGTGGCTAGCGGGCCTCCCGATACGCAGTATTTT. Translated, it gives CASSLVASGPPDTQYF. This chain uses TRBV5-1 with TRBJ2-3, with TRBD2 matching over 8 bases. Trimming took 0 bases from V and 6 from J; bases not matched to a gene: 9. CDR1 and CDR2 from the germline V gene are SGHRS and YFSETQ. The CDR3 is made up of 16 amino acids.

J is TRBJ1-1 and V is TRBV14; the match to TRBD1 covers 7 bases. V lost 2 bases to trimming and J lost 5 bases; unmatched junction nucleotides: 5. The CDR3 has 14 amino acids. Germline CDR1 reads SGHDN; CDR2 reads FVKESK. In nucleotides, the CDR3 is TGTGCCAGCAGCCAACGACAGGGAAGTACTGAAGCTTTCTTT. This encodes CASSQRQGSTEAFF.

The V gene is TRBV9, the J gene TRBJ2-5, with D perhaps matching TRBD1 (6 bases). Germline V gene data show CDR1 as SGDLS and CDR2 as YYNGEE. V lost 4 bases to trimming and J lost 5 bases, with 15 bases between them. CDR3 length equals 14 residues. In nucleotides, the CDR3 is TGTGCCAGCAGCCCTGGCTTGGGACACGAGACCCAGTACTTC. Amino acids: CASSPGLGHETQYF.

The table lists this clone with a few counts. The chain joins TRBV7-2 to TRBJ2-1; 9 bases are a match to TRBD1. Germline CDR1 reads SGHTA; CDR2 reads FQGNSA. After removal of 5 bases from V and 14 bases from J, the junction contained 4 bases not matched to a gene. CDR3 length: 11 residues. CDR3 sequence (DNA): TGTGCCAGCAGCCTGGGACAGGGTAAGTTCTTC. Translating it yields CASSLGQGKFF.

A single count supports this clone. This chain connects TRBV9 to TRBJ2-3; the D is unclear. Trimming cost V 5 bases and J 4 bases, with 8 bases left between them. This CDR3 is built from 12 residues. Per the germline V gene, CDR1 is SGDLS and CDR2 is YYNGEE. The CDR3 is CASRQTSDTQYF. The CDR3 nucleotides read TGTGCCAGCAGGCAGACTTCAGATACGCAGTATTTT.

The chain couples TRBV28 to TRBJ2-7, with D possibly being TRBD1 (6 bases). The CDR3 runs 14 residues. Deletions cut 4 bases from V and 1 base from J, with 11 bases between. Germline values: CDR1 MDHEN, CDR2 SYDVKM. CDR3 bases: TGTGCCAGCAGTTCGCCGGGACATTCCTACGAGCAGTACTTC. Translated, it gives CASSSPGHSYEQYF.

This clone was recorded once. The chain has TRBV28 and TRBJ2-5; D assignment may be TRBD1 or TRBD2 (6 bases each). The V end was cut by 6 bases, the J end by 2 bases, with 19 bases between. The CDR3 contains 16 residues. In germline, CDR1 is MDHEN, CDR2 SYDVKM. This chain's CDR3 is CASSSGASGRQETQYF. The CDR3 nucleotides are TGTGCCAGCAGCTCAGGGGCGTCCGGGAGACAAGAGACCCAGTACTTC.

The V and J genes are TRBV19 and TRBJ2-7, with D perhaps being TRBD1 or TRBD2 (5 bases each). V was clipped by 7 bases and J by 7 bases, with 11 bases between them. Germline CDR1 and CDR2: LNHDA and SQIVND (reference sequence). CDR3 length equals 11 residues. The CDR3 loop is CASTAGSEQYF. The CDR3 DNA sequence: TGTGCCAGTACCGCAGGGAGTGAGCAGTACTTC.

The CDR3 here is CSGKDRGPLGTEAFF. The CDR3 DNA reads TGCAGCGGAAAGGACAGGGGCCCTCTTGGGACTGAAGCTTTCTTT. This rearrangement joins TRBV29-1 to TRBJ1-1; 9 bases map to TRBD1. The germline gives CDR1 SQVTM, CDR2 ANQGSEA. The junction had 14 bases not matched to a gene; V was cut back by 7 bases and J by 5 bases. The CDR3 is made up of 15 amino acids.

This clone was recorded only once. The chain employs TRBV11-3 and TRBJ2-1; the match to TRBD2 covers 7 bases. J was trimmed by 1 base and V by 5 bases; bases with no gene match: 5. CDR3 length: 15 residues. In germline, CDR1 is SGHNT, CDR2 YENEEA. The CDR3 sequence: CASSPRGLSYNEQFF. DNA of the CDR3: TGTGCCAGCAGCCCGCGGGGGTTGTCCTACAATGAGCAGTTCTTC.

This sequence joins TRBV6-6 and TRBJ2-5; D unclear. Per the germline V gene, CDR1 is MNHNY and CDR2 is SVGAGI (reference sequence). There are 12 residues in the CDR3. V was shortened by 4 bases and J by 5 bases, with 8 bases between the two germline ends. CDR3 bases: TGTGCCAGCAGTTTAACACTGGAGACCCAGTACTTC. Amino acid sequence: CASSLTLETQYF.

This chain links TRBV5-1 with TRBJ2-3; 8 bases are a match to TRBD1. The length of the CDR3 is 16 residues. V lost 4 bases, J lost 3 bases, and 10 bases stayed unmatched. CDR1 and CDR2 from the germline V gene are SGHRS and YFSETQ. CDR3 in DNA: TGCGCCAGCAGCCGATCAGGGGGCACTTCTACAGATACGCAGTATTTT. Translated, it gives CASSRSGGTSTDTQYF.

The V call is TRBV5-4, the J call TRBJ2-3, with D hard to call. CDR3 length: 11 amino acids. V was clipped by 4 bases and J by 6 bases, with 6 bases between them. Germline CDR1 is SGHNT and CDR2 is YYREEE (reference sequence). The CDR3 protein is CASSQSDTQYF. The DNA for the CDR3 is TGTGCCAGCAGCCAGAGTGATACGCAGTATTTT.

This sequence joins TRBV2 and TRBJ2-3; TRBD2 is a possible D gene (6 bases). V was pared by 8 bases and J by 0 bases, with 18 bases between. The germline V gene has CDR1 SNHLY and CDR2 FYNNEI. The length of the CDR3 is 16 residues. In DNA, the CDR3 is TGTGCCAGCGGCGGTACTACGGGGACTAGCACAGATACGCAGTATTTT. It specifies CASGGTTGTSTDTQYF.

The rearrangement uses TRBV9 and TRBJ2-6; 8 bases match TRBD1. Germline CDR1 SGDLS, CDR2 YYNGEE. Trimming at V came to 5 bases and at J to 2 bases, leaving 3 bases not matched to a gene. This CDR3 contains 15 residues. The CDR3 DNA follows: TGTGCCAGCAGGGGCAGGGGGCCTGGGGCCAACGTCCTGACTTTC. As protein: CASRGRGPGANVLTF.

V gene TRBV5-1 combines with J gene TRBJ2-7; TRBD1 aligns across 7 bases. The ends lost 0 bases at V and 3 bases at J; junction bases unmatched: 6. Looked up from germline, CDR1 is SGHRS and CDR2 is YFSETQ. This CDR3 comprises 15 residues. The CDR3 loop is CASSLATGVGYEQYF. In DNA form, the CDR3 reads TGCGCCAGCAGCTTGGCAACAGGGGTTGGCTACGAGCAGTACTTC.

This chain links TRBV28 with TRBJ2-1; 9 bases line up with TRBD2. Per the germline V gene, CDR1 is MDHEN and CDR2 is SYDVKM. Germline trimming cut 4 bases from V and 0 bases from J; bases unmatched to any gene: 10. The CDR3 is 18 residues long. CDR3 bases: TGTGCCAGCAGTTCCCTAGCGGGATGGAAAGACTCCTACAATGAGCAGTTCTTC. Protein: CASSSLAGWKDSYNEQFF.

DNA of the CDR3: TGTGCCAGCAGCTTGTTGGGGGGCTCGGGAGATGGCTACACCTTC. Protein sequence: CASSLLGGSGDGYTF. The chain joins TRBV5-4 to TRBJ1-2; TRBD1 is a possible D gene (6 bases). Between the trimmed V and J ends, which lost 1 base and 6 bases, there was a span of 16 bases. CDR1 and CDR2 (germline): SGHNT, YYREEE (reference sequence). The CDR3 length is 15 residues.

The chain joins TRBV30 to TRBJ2-6; D not resolved. Germline CDR1 reads GTSNPN; CDR2 reads SVGIG (reference sequence). The CDR3 length is 17 residues. The ends were cut back, 4 bases at V and 0 bases at J, with 16 bases in the middle. The CDR3 DNA reads TGTGCCTGGAAGCACGTCAGATTCACCTCTGGGGCCAACGTCCTGACTTTC. This encodes CAWKHVRFTSGANVLTF.

This clone was picked up a small number of times. V and J are TRBV5-5 and TRBJ2-7; D remains unclear. The CDR3 is 11 amino acids. CDR1 and CDR2 from the germline V gene are SGHKS and YYEKEE (reference sequence). Trimming cost V 3 bases and J 7 bases, with 8 bases left between them. The CDR3: CASSSTWEQYF. CDR3 in DNA: TGTGCCAGCAGCTCCACTTGGGAGCAGTACTTC.

The V and J genes are TRBV19 and TRBJ1-1; 7 bases line up with TRBD1. J gave up 0 bases and V 5 bases, and 6 bases lay outside the gene matches. The CDR3 has 15 residues. Germline CDR1 and CDR2: LNHDA and SQIVND (reference sequence). The CDR3 reads CASSLSGQLNTEAFF. DNA of the CDR3: TGTGCCAGTAGTCTTTCGGGACAGCTGAACACTGAAGCTTTCTTT.

The genes are TRBV6-6 and TRBJ2-1; perhaps TRBD2 as D (5 bases). The CDR3 loop spans 15 amino acids. CDR1 and CDR2 from the germline V gene are MNHNY and SVGAGI (reference sequence). V lost 6 bases, J lost 2 bases, and 14 bases lay in between. CDR3 bases: TGTGCCAGCAGCACAACCGACGGGGCCTACAATGAGCAGTTCTTC. It yields the protein CASSTTDGAYNEQFF.

This chain uses TRBV7-9 with TRBJ1-5, with D unresolved. The CDR3 runs 17 residues. Germline V gene lookup returns CDR1 SEHNR and CDR2 FQNEAQ (reference sequence). V was pared by 1 base and J by 2 bases, with 15 bases between. CDR3 sequence (DNA): TGTGCCAGCAGCTTAGGGCGAGGCTTTAAGGGCAATCAGCCCCAGCATTTT. This encodes CASSLGRGFKGNQPQHF. The complete variable domain, with remaining parts taken from reference TRBV7-9 and TRBJ1-5, reads DTGVSQNPRHKITKRGQNVTFRCDPISEHNRLYWYRQTLGQGPEFLTYFQNEAQLEKSRLLSDRFSAERPKGSFSTLEIQRTEQGDSAMYLCASSLGRGFKGNQPQHFGDGTRLSIL.

This chain uses TRBV5-1 with TRBJ2-1; D ambiguous. There are 13 residues in the CDR3. The germline V gene has CDR1 SGHRS and CDR2 YFSETQ. Between the trimmed V and J ends, which lost 3 bases and 3 bases, there was a span of 7 bases. This chain's CDR3 is CASSYDHYNEQFF. The CDR3 coding sequence is TGCGCCAGCAGCTACGACCACTACAATGAGCAGTTCTTC.